A single sample gave rise to the 17 T cell receptor beta chains below, sequenced in a study of blood T cell repertoires in COVID-19. Some clones are missing from TCRdb's copy, which holds only in-frame ones; the method was immunoSEQ multiplex PCR. The sample records about 120,000 clones, roughly nine tenths being singletons. The sample consisted of peripheral blood. These receptors originate from a man aged 65-85 years who had recovered from COVID-19.

The chain carries TRBV30 and TRBJ1-4; 7 nucleotides match TRBD1. The CDR3 length is 15 residues. CDR1 is GTSNPN and CDR2 is SVGIG in the germline V gene (reference sequence). V was pared by 2 bases and J by 5 bases, with 8 bases of the junction left unmatched. The CDR3 region is CAWSIPTGPNEKLFF. The CDR3, as DNA: TGTGCCTGGAGTATACCGACAGGGCCGAATGAAAAACTGTTTTTT.

This chain joins TRBV7-2 and TRBJ1-2; a weak D match, TRBD1 (6 bases). Germline values: CDR1 SGHTA, CDR2 FQGNSA. With 10 bases removed from V and 8 bases from J, the gap between germline ends came to 11 bases. The CDR3 length is 10 residues. Here the CDR3 reads CATRDIGYTF. The CDR3 DNA is TGTGCCACGAGGGACATAGGCTACACCTTC.

The chain joins TRBV9 to TRBJ2-7; 8 bases are a match to TRBD1. J was trimmed by 7 bases and V by 3 bases; bases with no gene match: 15. Per germline, CDR1 SGDLS and CDR2 YYNGEE. The CDR3 covers 16 residues. In DNA form, the CDR3 reads TGTGCCAGCAGCGCCTTACGGACAGGGAGTATAGAGGAGCAGTACTTC. This gives the protein CASSALRTGSIEEQYF. Variable domain in full (rest from reference TRBV9 and TRBJ2-7): DSGVTQTPKHLITATGQRVTLRCSPRSGDLSVYWYQQSLDQGLQFLIQYYNGEERAKGNILERFSAQQFPDLHSELNLSSLELGDSALYFCASSALRTGSIEEQYFGPGTRLTVT.

The sample holds one count of this clone. The rearrangement uses TRBV4-2 and TRBJ2-2; the D gene is possibly TRBD1 (5 bases). CDR1 and CDR2 (germline): LGHNA, YNFKEQ. V dropped 4 bases and J dropped 3 bases, with 15 bases sitting between them. The CDR3 sequence is 16 residues long. The CDR3 bases are TGTGCCAGCAGCCCAGGGCCACCAAGGGACACCGGGGAGCTGTTTTTT. This encodes CASSPGPPRDTGELFF.

The chain joins TRBV18 to TRBJ2-3; D is uncertain. Trimming shortened V by 0 bases and J by 6 bases, and 7 bases separated the two germline ends. The CDR3 has 13 amino acids. Germline V gives CDR1 KGHSH, CDR2 LQKENI. In DNA, the CDR3 is TGTGCCAGCTCACCACCTTCATTGGATACGCAGTATTTT. Amino acids: CASSPPSLDTQYF.

The CDR3 here is CSVAGVLDRALNTEAFF. The CDR3 DNA is TGCAGCGTGGCGGGGGTCCTGGACAGGGCATTGAACACTGAAGCTTTCTTT. This chain links TRBV29-1 with TRBJ1-1, with TRBD1 matching over 8 bases. After removal of 6 bases from V and 0 bases from J, the junction contained 15 bases not matched to a gene. The length of the CDR3 is 17 residues. Germline CDR1 SQVTM, CDR2 ANQGSEA.

V usage is TRBV9 and J usage is TRBJ1-6; D is undetermined. CDR3 size: 16 residues. Germline CDR1 SGDLS, CDR2 YYNGEE. The germline V and J ends were trimmed by 4 bases and 0 bases, with 11 bases remaining between them. This CDR3 reads CASSPGGDSYNSPLHF. CDR3 coding DNA: TGTGCCAGCAGCCCCGGAGGTGACTCCTATAATTCACCCCTCCACTTT.

The chain has TRBV7-9 and TRBJ1-2, with 7 bases aligning to TRBD1. V lost 8 bases to trimming and J lost 7 bases; unmatched junction nucleotides: 19. The V gene's germline CDR1 is SEHNR and CDR2 FQNEAQ (reference sequence). CDR3 size: 16 residues. The CDR3 is CASLSVQGHTTIGYTF. The DNA of the CDR3 is TGTGCCAGCCTCTCAGTACAGGGGCATACAACTATTGGCTACACCTTC.

The genes are TRBV6-6 and TRBJ2-5, with a tentative D call TRBD1 (5 bases). V was clipped by 1 base and J by 1 base, with 7 bases between them. Germline CDR1 and CDR2: MNHNY and SVGAGI (reference sequence). CDR3 length equals 14 residues. CDR3 in amino acids: CASSYWQGQETQYF. CDR3 DNA: TGTGCCAGCAGTTACTGGCAGGGCCAAGAGACCCAGTACTTC.

This chain uses TRBV3-1 (or the pseudogene TRBV3-2) with TRBJ2-6; a possible D gene is TRBD1 (7 bases). From germline, CDR1 is LGHDT and CDR2 YNNKEL (reference sequence). With 1 base removed from V and 7 bases from J, the gap between germline ends came to 11 bases. The CDR3 has 15 amino acids. CDR3 DNA: TGTGCCAGCAGCCAAGCAGGGGGACTCGCCAACGTCCTGACTTTC. Protein product: CASSQAGGLANVLTF.

The chain carries TRBV18 and TRBJ2-1, with a tentative D call TRBD2 (6 bases). The V gene lost 0 bases and the J gene lost 6 bases, with 6 bases spanning the gap. The V gene's germline CDR1 is KGHSH and CDR2 LQKENI. The CDR3 totals 13 residues. CDR3 coding DNA: TGTGCCAGCTCACCACCGGGGGGCAATGAGCAGTTCTTC. Its translation: CASSPPGGNEQFF.

The chain joins TRBV18 to TRBJ2-6; D might be TRBD1 (5 bases). This CDR3 is 18 amino acids long. V lost 3 bases and J 0 bases, leaving 15 bases between the germline ends. The germline V gene has CDR1 KGHSH and CDR2 LQKENI. The CDR3, as DNA: TGTGCCAGCTCACCTCAGACAGTGCTAAGCTCTGGGGCCAACGTCCTGACTTTC. Residues: CASSPQTVLSSGANVLTF.

In DNA, the CDR3 is TGTGCCAGCAGTGTTAGTATGAACACTGAAGCTTTCTTT. Translating gives CASSVSMNTEAFF. The gene calls are TRBV2 and TRBJ1-1, with D uncertain. V lost 4 bases and J 0 bases, leaving 6 bases between the germline ends. There are 13 residues in the CDR3. Germline CDR1 is SNHLY and CDR2 is FYNNEI.

There are many counts of this clone. The V and J genes are TRBV4-1 and TRBJ1-5; D unclear. The CDR3 is made up of 14 amino acids. Germline CDR1 and CDR2: MGHRA and YSYEKL. Deletions cut 1 base from V and 5 bases from J, with 9 bases between. The CDR3 DNA follows: TGCGCCAGCAGCCAAGGGACGGGATATCAGCCCCAGCATTTT. Translation: CASSQGTGYQPQHF.

A single count supports this clone. V is TRBV6-1 and J is TRBJ1-2; D perhaps matches TRBD1 (6 bases). The CDR3 totals 15 residues. With 2 bases removed from V and 2 bases from J, the gap between germline ends came to 12 bases. Germline-derived CDR1 and CDR2 are MNHNS and SASEGT. Here the CDR3 DNA reads TGTGCCAGCAGTGAACGCAGGGGTACGAACTATGGCTACACCTTC. This gives the protein CASSERRGTNYGYTF.

The chain carries TRBV18 and TRBJ1-2; D gene uncertain. The CDR3 is made up of 17 amino acids. The germline V gene has CDR1 KGHSH and CDR2 LQKENI. Trimming removed 2 bases at V and 6 bases at J, with 22 bases between. CDR3: CASSPRDWLSAWNGYTF. CDR3 DNA: TGTGCCAGCTCACCAAGAGACTGGCTTAGCGCGTGGAATGGCTACACCTTC.

This clone came up a few times. The CDR3 DNA sequence: TGTGCCAGCAGCTTAGGGAGGCGGACAGGGCACACCCAGTACTTC. Translated: CASSLGRRTGHTQYF. The chain combines TRBV7-6 with TRBJ2-5, with TRBD1 matching 8 bases. The CDR3 covers 15 residues. Germline CDR1 SGHVS, CDR2 FNYEAQ. J was trimmed by 8 bases and V by 1 base; bases with no gene match: 9.